This TCR beta chain was found in a study of cytomegalovirus exposure and HLA in healthy donors. Study summary: Clustering assigned around 77% of the approximately 400 genotyped donors to the Caucasian-associated ancestry cluster. Overall study findings and caveats: TRBV6-2, TRBV6-3 and other indistinguishable V segments were excluded. V- and J-gene trimming of TCR beta was linked (in a later analysis) to a missense DCLRE1C variant. Within an earlier analysis, most TCR beta V segments proved productive either about 87% or about 30% of the time.

A multiplex PCR was run with 60 Vbeta primers and 13 Jbeta primers. Clones were read by immunoSEQ multiplex PCR, and TCRdb kept only the in-frame ones, dropping some. Its table records about 46,000 clones. Germline CDR1 reads MNHEY; CDR2 reads SVGAGI. This CDR3 has 14 residues. V was cut by 5 bases and J by 0 bases, with 10 bases left in between. To note about this clone: The antigen is not known.

The receptor was isolated from a woman aged 35 to 49 in good health and CMV-seronegative. The specimen sequenced was PBMCs. The chain carries TRBV6-5 and TRBJ1-1; no definite D call. CDR3 in amino acids: CASSRGSMNTEAFF. The CDR3 nucleotides are TGTGCCAGCAGTCGAGGGTCAATGAACACTGAAGCTTTCTTT.